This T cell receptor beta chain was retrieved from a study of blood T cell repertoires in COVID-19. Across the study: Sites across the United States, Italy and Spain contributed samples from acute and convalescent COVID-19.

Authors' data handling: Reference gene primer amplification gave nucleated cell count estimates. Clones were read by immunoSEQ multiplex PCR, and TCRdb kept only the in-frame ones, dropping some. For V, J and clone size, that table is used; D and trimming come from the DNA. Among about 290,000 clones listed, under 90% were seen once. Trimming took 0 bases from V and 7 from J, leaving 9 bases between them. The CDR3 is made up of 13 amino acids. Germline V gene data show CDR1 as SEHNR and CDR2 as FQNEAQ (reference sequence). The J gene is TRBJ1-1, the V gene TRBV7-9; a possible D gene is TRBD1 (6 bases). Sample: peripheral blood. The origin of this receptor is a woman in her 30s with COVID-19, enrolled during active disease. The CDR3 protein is CASSLAGTYEAFF. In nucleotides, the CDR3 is TGTGCCAGCAGCTTAGCGGGGACATATGAAGCTTTCTTT. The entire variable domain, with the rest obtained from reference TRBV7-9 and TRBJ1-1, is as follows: DTGVSQNPRHKITKRGQNVTFRCDPISEHNRLYWYRQTLGQGPEFLTYFQNEAQLEKSRLLSDRFSAERPKGSFSTLEIQRTEQGDSAMYLCASSLAGTYEAFFGQGTRLTVV.